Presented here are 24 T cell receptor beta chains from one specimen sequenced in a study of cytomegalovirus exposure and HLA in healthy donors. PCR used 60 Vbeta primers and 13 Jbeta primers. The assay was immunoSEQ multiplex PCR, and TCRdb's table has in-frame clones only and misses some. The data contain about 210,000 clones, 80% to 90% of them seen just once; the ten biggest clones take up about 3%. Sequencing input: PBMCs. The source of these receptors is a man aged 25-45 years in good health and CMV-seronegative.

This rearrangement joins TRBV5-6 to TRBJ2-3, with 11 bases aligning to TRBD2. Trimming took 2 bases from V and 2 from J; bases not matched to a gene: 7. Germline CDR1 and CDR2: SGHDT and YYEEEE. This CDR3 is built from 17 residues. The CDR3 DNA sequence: TGTGCCAGCAGCTTCCAGACTAGCGGGGATCTCACAGATACGCAGTATTTT. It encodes CASSFQTSGDLTDTQYF.

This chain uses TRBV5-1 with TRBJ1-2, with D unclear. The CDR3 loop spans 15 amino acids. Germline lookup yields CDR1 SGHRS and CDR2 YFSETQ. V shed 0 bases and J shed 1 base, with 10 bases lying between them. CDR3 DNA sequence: TGCGCCAGCAGCTTGGCCGGAGAAGTTAACTATGGCTACACCTTC. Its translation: CASSLAGEVNYGYTF.

The CDR3 nucleotides read TGTGCCACCAGCAGAGATCCTACTAGCGACCAAATAAAGTACTTC. Its protein is CATSRDPTSDQIKYF. The V call is TRBV15, the J call TRBJ2-5, with 7 bases identical to TRBD2. This CDR3 has 15 amino acids. Per germline, CDR1 LNHNV and CDR2 YYDKDF (reference sequence). With 0 bases clipped from V and 12 bases from J, the junction kept 13 bases outside the gene matches.

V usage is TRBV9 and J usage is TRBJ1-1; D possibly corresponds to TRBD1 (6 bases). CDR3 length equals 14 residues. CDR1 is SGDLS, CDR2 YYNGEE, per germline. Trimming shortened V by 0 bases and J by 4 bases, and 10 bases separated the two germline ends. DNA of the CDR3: TGTGCCAGCAGCGTAGGACAGGTAGGCACTGAAGCTTTCTTT. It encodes CASSVGQVGTEAFF.

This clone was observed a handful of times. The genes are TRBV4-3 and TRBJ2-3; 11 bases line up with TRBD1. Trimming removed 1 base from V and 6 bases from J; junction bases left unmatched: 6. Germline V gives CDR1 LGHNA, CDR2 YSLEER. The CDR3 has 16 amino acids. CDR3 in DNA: TGCGCCAGCAGCCAAGTTTGGACAGGGGGCTTGGATACGCAGTATTTT. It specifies CASSQVWTGGLDTQYF.

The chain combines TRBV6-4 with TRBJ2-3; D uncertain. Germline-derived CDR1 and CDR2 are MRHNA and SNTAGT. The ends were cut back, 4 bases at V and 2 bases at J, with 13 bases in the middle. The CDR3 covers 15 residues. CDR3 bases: TGTGCCAGCAGTGCCCAGGTCGGCCTCACAGATACGCAGTATTTT. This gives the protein CASSAQVGLTDTQYF.

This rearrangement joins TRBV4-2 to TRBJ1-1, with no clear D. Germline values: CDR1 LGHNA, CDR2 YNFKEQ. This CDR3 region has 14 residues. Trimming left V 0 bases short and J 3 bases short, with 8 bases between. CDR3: CASSQEGGYTEAFF. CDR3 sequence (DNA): TGTGCCAGCAGCCAAGAAGGCGGGTACACTGAAGCTTTCTTT.

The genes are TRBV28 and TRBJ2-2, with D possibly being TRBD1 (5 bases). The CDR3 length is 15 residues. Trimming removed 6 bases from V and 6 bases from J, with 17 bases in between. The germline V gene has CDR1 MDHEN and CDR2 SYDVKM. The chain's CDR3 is CASSFFVKGAGELFF. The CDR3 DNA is TGTGCCAGCAGCTTCTTCGTTAAAGGGGCCGGGGAGCTGTTTTTT.

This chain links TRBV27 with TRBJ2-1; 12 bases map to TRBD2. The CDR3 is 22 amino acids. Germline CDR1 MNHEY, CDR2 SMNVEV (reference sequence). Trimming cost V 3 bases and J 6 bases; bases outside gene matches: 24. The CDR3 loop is CASSFRPAPSSGGAWVGNEQFF. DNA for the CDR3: TGTGCCAGCAGTTTCCGACCAGCCCCCTCTAGCGGGGGGGCGTGGGTGGGCAATGAGCAGTTCTTC.

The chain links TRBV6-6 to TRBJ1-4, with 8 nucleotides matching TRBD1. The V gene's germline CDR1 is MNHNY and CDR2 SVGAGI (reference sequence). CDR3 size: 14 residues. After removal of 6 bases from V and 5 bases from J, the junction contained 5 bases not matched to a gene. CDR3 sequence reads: CASSGQGGNEKLFF. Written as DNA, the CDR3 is TGTGCCAGCAGCGGACAGGGTGGCAATGAAAAACTGTTTTTT.

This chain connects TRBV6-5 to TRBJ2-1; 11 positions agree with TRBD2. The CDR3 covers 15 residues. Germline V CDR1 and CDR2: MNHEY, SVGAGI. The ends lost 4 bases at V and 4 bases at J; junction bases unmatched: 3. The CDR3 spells CASSFLAGGYNEQFF. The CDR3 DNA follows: TGTGCCAGCAGTTTTCTAGCGGGGGGTTACAATGAGCAGTTCTTC.

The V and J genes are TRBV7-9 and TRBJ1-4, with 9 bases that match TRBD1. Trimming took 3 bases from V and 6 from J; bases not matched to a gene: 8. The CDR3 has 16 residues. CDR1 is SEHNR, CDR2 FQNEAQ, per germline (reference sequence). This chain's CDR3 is CASSFRSGQGDEKLFF. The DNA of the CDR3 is TGTGCCAGCAGCTTCCGATCGGGACAGGGAGATGAAAAACTGTTTTTT.

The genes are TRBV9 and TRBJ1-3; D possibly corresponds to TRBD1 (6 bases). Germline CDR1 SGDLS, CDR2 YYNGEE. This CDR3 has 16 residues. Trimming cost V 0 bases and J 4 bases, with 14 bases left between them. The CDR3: CASSVAHRVGGNTIYF. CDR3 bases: TGTGCCAGCAGCGTAGCGCACAGGGTGGGAGGAAACACCATATATTTT. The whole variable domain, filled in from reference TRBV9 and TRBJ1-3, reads DSGVTQTPKHLITATGQRVTLRCSPRSGDLSVYWYQQSLDQGLQFLIQYYNGEERAKGNILERFSAQQFPDLHSELNLSSLELGDSALYFCASSVAHRVGGNTIYFGEGSWLTVV.

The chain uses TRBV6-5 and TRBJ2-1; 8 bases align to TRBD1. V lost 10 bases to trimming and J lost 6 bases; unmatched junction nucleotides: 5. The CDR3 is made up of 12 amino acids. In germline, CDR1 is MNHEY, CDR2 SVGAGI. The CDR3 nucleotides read TGTGCCACTCAGGGGGCGTCCAATGAGCAGTTCTTC. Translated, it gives CATQGASNEQFF.

CDR3 amino acids: CASSSLWWTGDEQYF. The DNA of the CDR3 is TGCGCCAGCAGTTCCCTCTGGTGGACCGGGGACGAGCAGTACTTC. The chain couples TRBV5-1 to TRBJ2-7; D is possibly TRBD2 (5 bases). Germline V gene lookup returns CDR1 SGHRS and CDR2 YFSETQ. The CDR3 consists of 15 residues. The V and J ends lost 5 bases and 5 bases respectively, with 20 bases between them.

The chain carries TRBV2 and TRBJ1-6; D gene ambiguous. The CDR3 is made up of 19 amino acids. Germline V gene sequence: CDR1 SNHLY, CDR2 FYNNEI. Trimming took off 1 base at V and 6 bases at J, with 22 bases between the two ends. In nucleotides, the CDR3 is TGTGCCAGCAGTGAAGGGCGAGGGAGGCTCATTCCCACTAATTCACCCCTCCACTTT. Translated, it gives CASSEGRGRLIPTNSPLHF.

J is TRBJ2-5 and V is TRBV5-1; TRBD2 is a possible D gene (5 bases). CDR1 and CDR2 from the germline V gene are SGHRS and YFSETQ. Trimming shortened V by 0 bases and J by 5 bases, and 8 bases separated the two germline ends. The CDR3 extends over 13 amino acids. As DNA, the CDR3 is TGCGCCAGCAGCTTGGGCATAGCGGAGACCCAGTACTTC. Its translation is CASSLGIAETQYF.

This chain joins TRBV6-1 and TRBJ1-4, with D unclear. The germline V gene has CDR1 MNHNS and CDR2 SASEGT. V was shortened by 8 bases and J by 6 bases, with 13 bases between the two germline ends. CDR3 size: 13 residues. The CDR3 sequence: CASQVRTDEKLFF. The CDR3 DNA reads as TGTGCCAGCCAAGTCCGGACTGATGAAAAACTGTTTTTT.

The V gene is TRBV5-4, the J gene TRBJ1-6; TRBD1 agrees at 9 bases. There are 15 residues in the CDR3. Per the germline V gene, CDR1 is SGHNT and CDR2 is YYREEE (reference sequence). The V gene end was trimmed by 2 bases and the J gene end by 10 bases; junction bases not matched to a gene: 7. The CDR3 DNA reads TGTGCCAGCAGCTTATCGGGACAGGGAGACTCACCCCTCCACTTT. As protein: CASSLSGQGDSPLHF.

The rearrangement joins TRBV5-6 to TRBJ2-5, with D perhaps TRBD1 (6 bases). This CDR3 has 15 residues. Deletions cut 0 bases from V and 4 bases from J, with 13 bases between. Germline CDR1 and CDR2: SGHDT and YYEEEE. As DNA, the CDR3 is TGTGCCAGCAGCTTGGCACTAGAAGGGGGAGAGACCCAGTACTTC. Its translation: CASSLALEGGETQYF.

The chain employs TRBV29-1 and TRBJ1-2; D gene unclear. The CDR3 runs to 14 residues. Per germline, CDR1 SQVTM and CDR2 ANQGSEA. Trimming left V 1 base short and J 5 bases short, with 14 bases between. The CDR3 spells CSVEGGASAYGYTF. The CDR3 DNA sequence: TGCAGCGTTGAAGGTGGTGCGAGTGCATATGGCTACACCTTC. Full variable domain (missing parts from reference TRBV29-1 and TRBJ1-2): SAVISQKPSRDICQRGTSLTIQCQVDSQVTMMFWYRQQPGQSLTLIATANQGSEATYESGFVIDKFPISRPNLTFSTLTVSNMSPEDSSIYLCSVEGGASAYGYTFGSGTRLTVV.

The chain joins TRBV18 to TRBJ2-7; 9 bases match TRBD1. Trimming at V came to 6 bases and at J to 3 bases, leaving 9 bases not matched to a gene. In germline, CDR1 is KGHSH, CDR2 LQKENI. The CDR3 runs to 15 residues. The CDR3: CASSPATGGNYEQYF. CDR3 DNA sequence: TGTGCCAGCTCCCCCGCGACAGGGGGAAACTACGAGCAGTACTTC.

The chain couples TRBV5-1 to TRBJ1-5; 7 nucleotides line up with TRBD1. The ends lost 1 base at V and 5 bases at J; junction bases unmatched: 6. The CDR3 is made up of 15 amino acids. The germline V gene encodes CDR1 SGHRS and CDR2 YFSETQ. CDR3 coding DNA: TGCGCCAGCAGCTTGTCTACAGGGGTAGATCAGCCCCAGCATTTT. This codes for CASSLSTGVDQPQHF.

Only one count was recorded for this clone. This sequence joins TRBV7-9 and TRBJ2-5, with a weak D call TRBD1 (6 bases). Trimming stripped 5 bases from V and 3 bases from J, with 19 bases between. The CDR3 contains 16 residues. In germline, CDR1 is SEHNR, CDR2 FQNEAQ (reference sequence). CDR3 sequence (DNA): TGTGCCAGCAGCCCACCCATGGACAGAAAAAAAGAGACCCAGTACTTC. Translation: CASSPPMDRKKETQYF.